This record covers a single TCR beta chain. This record belongs to a study of blood T cell repertoires in COVID-19. Study-level information: Acute and convalescent COVID-19 samples came from the United States, Italy and Spain.

The J segment lost 1 base and the V segment lost 6 bases, leaving 0 bases of the junction unmatched. The CDR3 consists of 15 residues. CDR1 is WSHSY, CDR2 SAAADI, per germline. Original processing notes: Nucleated cell number was recorded as an estimate derived from reference gene primer amplification. Sequencing used immunoSEQ multiplex PCR; TCRdb keeps in-frame clones, though not all of them. V and J calls and clone size come straight from that table; D and trimming were deduced from the DNA. The sample records 15,000 to 20,000 clones, roughly 85% being singletons. The receptor was isolated from a human donor in a cohort sampled during active COVID-19. The specimen was peripheral blood. The chain joins TRBV10-2 to TRBJ2-2, with 12 bases that match TRBD2. The CDR3 DNA sequence: TGCGCCAGCAGACTAGCGGGGGGGAACACCGGGGAGCTGTTTTTT. As protein: CASRLAGGNTGELFF.